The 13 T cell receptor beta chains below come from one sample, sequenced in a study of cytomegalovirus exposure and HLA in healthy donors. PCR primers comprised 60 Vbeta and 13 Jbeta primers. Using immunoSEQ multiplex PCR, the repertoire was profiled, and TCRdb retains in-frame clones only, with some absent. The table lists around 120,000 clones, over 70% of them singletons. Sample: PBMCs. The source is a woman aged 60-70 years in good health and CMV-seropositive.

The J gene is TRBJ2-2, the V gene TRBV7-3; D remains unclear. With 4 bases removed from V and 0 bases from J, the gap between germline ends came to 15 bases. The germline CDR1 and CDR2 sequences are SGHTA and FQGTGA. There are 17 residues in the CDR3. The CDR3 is CASSSQLGAANTGELFF. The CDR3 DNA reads TGTGCCAGCAGCTCCCAACTGGGCGCTGCGAACACCGGGGAGCTGTTTTTT.

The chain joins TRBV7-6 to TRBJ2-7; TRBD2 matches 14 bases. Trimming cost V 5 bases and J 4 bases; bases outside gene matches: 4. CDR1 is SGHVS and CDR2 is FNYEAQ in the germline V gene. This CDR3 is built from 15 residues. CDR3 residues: CASSQRTSGGYEQYF. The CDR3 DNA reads TGTGCCAGCAGCCAGCGGACTAGCGGGGGGTACGAGCAGTACTTC.

CDR3 protein: CASSLVVRADTQYF. CDR3 sequence (DNA): TGTGCCAGCAGCTTAGTGGTCCGGGCAGATACGCAGTATTTT. The V call is TRBV7-8, the J call TRBJ2-3; D is uncertain. CDR1 is SGHVS and CDR2 is FQNEAQ in the germline V gene. The CDR3 loop spans 14 amino acids. The V end lost 1 base, the J end lost 4 bases, and 9 bases lay between the germline ends.

The CDR3 protein is CASSVNRATEAFF. The CDR3 coding sequence is TGTGCCAGCAGTGTTAACAGGGCCACTGAAGCTTTCTTT. The genes are TRBV6-4 and TRBJ1-1, with D possibly being TRBD1 (6 bases). Germline values: CDR1 MRHNA, CDR2 SNTAGT. Trimming pared 4 bases from V and 4 bases from J, leaving 10 bases between. The CDR3 sequence is 13 residues long.

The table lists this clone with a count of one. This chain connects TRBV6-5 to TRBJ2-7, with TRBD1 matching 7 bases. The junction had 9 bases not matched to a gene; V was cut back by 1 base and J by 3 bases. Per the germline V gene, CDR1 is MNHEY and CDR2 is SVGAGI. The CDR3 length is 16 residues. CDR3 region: CASSYLNRGLFYEQYF. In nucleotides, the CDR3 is TGTGCCAGCAGTTACTTAAACAGGGGTCTTTTCTACGAGCAGTACTTC.

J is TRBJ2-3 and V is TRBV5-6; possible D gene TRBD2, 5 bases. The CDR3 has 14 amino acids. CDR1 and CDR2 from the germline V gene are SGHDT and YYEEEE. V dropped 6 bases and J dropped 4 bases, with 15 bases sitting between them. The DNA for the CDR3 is TGTGCCAGCACGGTGGGAAGAGGGCCAGATACGCAGTATTTT. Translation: CASTVGRGPDTQYF.

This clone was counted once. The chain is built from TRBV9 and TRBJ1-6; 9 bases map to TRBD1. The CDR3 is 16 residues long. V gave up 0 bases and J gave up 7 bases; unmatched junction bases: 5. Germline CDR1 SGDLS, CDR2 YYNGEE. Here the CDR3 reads CASSVDGGQGNSPLHF. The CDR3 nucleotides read TGTGCCAGCAGCGTAGACGGCGGACAGGGGAATTCACCCCTCCACTTT. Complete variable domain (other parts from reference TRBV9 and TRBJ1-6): DSGVTQTPKHLITATGQRVTLRCSPRSGDLSVYWYQQSLDQGLQFLIQYYNGEERAKGNILERFSAQQFPDLHSELNLSSLELGDSALYFCASSVDGGQGNSPLHFGNGTRLTVT.

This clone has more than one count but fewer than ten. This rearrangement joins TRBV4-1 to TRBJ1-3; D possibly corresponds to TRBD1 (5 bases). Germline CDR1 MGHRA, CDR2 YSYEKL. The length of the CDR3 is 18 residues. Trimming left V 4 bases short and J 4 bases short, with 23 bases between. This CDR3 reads CASSPFGEGRKAGNTIYF. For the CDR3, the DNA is TGCGCCAGCAGCCCGTTTGGGGAGGGGCGCAAGGCCGGAAACACCATATATTTT.

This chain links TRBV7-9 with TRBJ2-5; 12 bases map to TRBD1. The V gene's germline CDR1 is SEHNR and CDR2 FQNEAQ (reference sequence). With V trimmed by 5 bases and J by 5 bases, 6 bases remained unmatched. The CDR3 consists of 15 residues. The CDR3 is CASSPGTGGGETQYF. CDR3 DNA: TGTGCCAGCAGCCCCGGGACAGGGGGCGGTGAGACCCAGTACTTC.

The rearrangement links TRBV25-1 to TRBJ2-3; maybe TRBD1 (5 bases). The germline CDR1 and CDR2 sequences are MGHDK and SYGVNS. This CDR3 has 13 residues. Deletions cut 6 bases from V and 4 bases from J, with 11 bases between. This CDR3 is CASRGMTADTQYF. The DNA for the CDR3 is TGTGCCAGCAGAGGAATGACAGCAGATACGCAGTATTTT.

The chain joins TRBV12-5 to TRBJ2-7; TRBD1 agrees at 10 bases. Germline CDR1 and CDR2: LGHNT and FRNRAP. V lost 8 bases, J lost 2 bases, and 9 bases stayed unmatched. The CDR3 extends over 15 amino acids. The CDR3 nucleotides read TGTGCTAGTCGACCAGCCGGACAGGGGGCCTACGAGCAGTACTTC. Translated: CASRPAGQGAYEQYF.

CDR3 amino acids: CASSPKHARPQHF. The CDR3 bases are TGTGCCAGTAGTCCAAAGCACGCCCGACCCCAGCATTTT. This chain joins TRBV19 and TRBJ1-5, with D unresolved. The CDR3 has 13 amino acids. From germline, CDR1 is LNHDA and CDR2 SQIVND (reference sequence). Between the trimmed V and J ends, which lost 5 bases and 10 bases, there was a span of 15 bases.

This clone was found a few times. The CDR3 reads CASSLQGGYYGYTF. The CDR3 coding sequence is TGTGCCAGCAGCTTACAGGGCGGGTACTATGGCTACACCTTC. The rearrangement joins TRBV5-5 to TRBJ1-2; TRBD1 is a possible D gene (6 bases). Trimming took off 2 bases at V and 3 bases at J, with 11 bases between the two ends. The germline V gene has CDR1 SGHKS and CDR2 YYEKEE (reference sequence). The CDR3 totals 14 residues.